This T cell receptor beta chain was identified during a study of T cells in Graves' hyperthyroidism and ophthalmopathy. Points from the study as a whole: Ophthalmopathy was identified by the model a median roughly 6.5 months ahead of onset.

This clonotype showed up many times. What it recognizes is unknown. Germline loops: CDR1 LNHDA, CDR2 SQIVND (reference sequence). V lost 3 bases, J lost 4 bases, and 18 bases lay in between. This CDR3 contains 16 residues. Each diagnosis was grounded in clinical symptoms, serum thyroxine and TRAb, thyroid ultrasound, and orbital computed tomography. Amplification of TCR beta CDR3 regions used RNA as the template. A first-round RT-PCR of the TCR CDR3 used the HTBI primer set. TCRdb reanalysed the multiplex PCR reads using MiXCR and keeps one entry per CDR3 protein. Of hundreds of thousands of distinct CDR3 sequences in the sample, around 40% are singletons; the top ten hold around 32%.

The clonotype comes from a woman aged 35 to 49 with Graves' hyperthyroidism. The rearrangement uses TRBV19 and TRBJ1-2; a possible D gene is TRBD1 (6 bases). Material for sequencing was blood. CDR3 sequence: CASSMGAGGRTYGYTF. In DNA form, the CDR3 reads TGTGCCAGTAGTATGGGGGCGGGAGGCCGAACCTATGGCTACACCTTC. The full variable domain, in which reference TRBV19 and TRBJ1-2 provide the parts outside the CDR3, is DGGITQSPKYLFRKEGQNVTLSCEQNLNHDAMYWYRQDPGQGLRLIYYSQIVNDFQKGDIAEGYSVSREKKESFPLTVTSAQKNPTAFYLCASSMGAGGRTYGYTFGSGTRLTVV.